This T cell receptor (beta chain) was captured in a study of CD8+CD57+ T cells in acquired aplastic anemia. Across the whole study: DNA from sorted CD4+ and CD8+ cells averaged around 3.5 ug.

In its sample, this clonotype was seen a few times. The patients chosen for sequencing had shown expansion of CD8+CD57+ cells (detected by flow cytometry). Profiling that covered TCR beta VDJ and CDR3 relied on genomic DNA as its template. TCRdb re-analysed the reads in MiXCR, keeping a single row per CDR3 protein. The sample has 150,000 to 200,000 distinct CDR3 sequences, under 55% seen once. Germline values: CDR1 MNHNS, CDR2 SASEGT. The CDR3 has 16 amino acids. Trimming pared 7 bases from V and 3 bases from J, leaving 22 bases between. The source is a human donor with aplastic anemia. The rearrangement links TRBV6-1 to TRBJ2-7; TRBD1 or TRBD2 may be the D gene (8 bases each). Material: sorted CD4+, CD8+, or CD8+CD57+ T cells (not recorded which) from PBMCs. The CDR3 nucleotides are TGTGCCAGCACTAGCAGGGGGCGGGGGGCCTTCTACGAGCAGTACTTC. This sequence encodes CASTSRGRGAFYEQYF.